The 20 T cell receptor beta chains given below trace back to one sample, sequenced in a study of blood T cells in healthy people across ages. Sample-barcoded 5' priming and a J-beta primer mix drove a second PCR of about 6 to 12 cycles. TCRdb re-called the 5' RACE reads through MiXCR, storing one row per CDR3 protein. Of some 860,000 distinct CDR3 sequences listed, about 56% are singletons. What was sequenced was blood. These receptors all stem from a man aged 40-55 years in good health.

This sequence joins TRBV6-2 or TRBV6-3 and TRBJ2-5, with 8 positions matching TRBD2. The CDR3 consists of 13 residues. Germline values: CDR1 MNHEY, CDR2 SVGEGT. V lost 6 bases, J lost 11 bases, and 11 bases stayed unmatched. In DNA, the CDR3 is TGTGCCAGCAGGAAGGGACTAGTGACTGAGCAGTACTTC. It translates to CASRKGLVTEQYF.

The chain has TRBV20-1 and TRBJ2-1, with D possibly matching TRBD2 (5 bases). The CDR3 sequence is 13 residues long. In germline, CDR1 is DFQATT, CDR2 SNEGSKA (reference sequence). Trimming removed 2 bases at V and 13 bases at J, with 18 bases between. CDR3 residues: CSARSPSMETQFF. The CDR3 DNA reads TGCAGTGCTAGAAGTCCTAGCATGGAGACCCAGTTCTTC.

V is TRBV7-2 and J is TRBJ1-6, with D possibly being TRBD1 (5 bases). Germline V gene lookup returns CDR1 SGHTA and CDR2 FQGNSA. The V gene lost 3 bases and the J gene lost 5 bases, with 11 bases spanning the gap. This CDR3 has 15 amino acids. The CDR3 bases are TGTGCCAGCAGCTTCCAGGGTCGGGATAATTCACCCCTCCACTTT. Translated, it gives CASSFQGRDNSPLHF.

This clonotype has a handful of counts. The chain employs TRBV7-3 and TRBJ2-3; TRBD2 matches at 12 bases. This CDR3 is built from 16 residues. The J segment lost 0 bases and the V segment lost 5 bases, leaving 3 bases of the junction unmatched. CDR1 SGHTA and CDR2 FQGTGA come from the germline V gene. This CDR3 is CASSVGTSGSTDTQYF. CDR3 sequence (DNA): TGTGCCAGCAGCGTTGGGACTAGCGGGAGCACAGATACGCAGTATTTT.

This clonotype was recorded once. The V gene is TRBV5-1, the J gene TRBJ2-1, with TRBD2 matching over 8 bases. The better agreement between TRBJ2-7 and the DNA end casts doubt on the J call. This CDR3 region has 18 residues. CDR1 and CDR2 (germline): SGHRS, YFSETQ. The CDR3 DNA reads TGCGCCAGCAGCCGGCCGACTAGCGCGCCAACATTCTACAATGAGCAGTACTTC. Translating it yields CASSRPTSAPTFYNEQYF.

V and J are TRBV29-1 and TRBJ2-4; D is tentatively TRBD1 or TRBD2 (5 bases each). Germline loops: CDR1 SQVTM, CDR2 ANQGSEA. V lost 2 bases, J lost 10 bases, and 15 bases lay in between. CDR3 length: 13 residues. CDR3 protein: CSVELGGEGIQYF. DNA of the CDR3: TGCAGCGTTGAACTTGGGGGAGAGGGAATTCAGTACTTC. The full variable domain, completed using reference TRBV29-1 and TRBJ2-4, is SAVISQKPSRDICQRGTSLTIQCQVDSQVTMMFWYRQQPGQSLTLIATANQGSEATYESGFVIDKFPISRPNLTFSTLTVSNMSPEDSSIYLCSVELGGEGIQYFGAGTRLSVL.

V is TRBV4-2 and J is TRBJ2-7; 7 positions agree with TRBD2. Germline lookup yields CDR1 LGHNA and CDR2 YNFKEQ. CDR3 size: 16 residues. The ends lost 2 bases at V and 2 bases at J; junction bases unmatched: 9. CDR3 sequence: CASSQQPGLAAYEQYF. In nucleotides, the CDR3 is TGTGCCAGCAGCCAACAACCTGGGCTAGCGGCCTACGAGCAGTACTTC.

The chain couples TRBV6-2 or TRBV6-3 to TRBJ2-7; 8 nucleotides align to TRBD1. Germline lookup yields CDR1 MNHEY and CDR2 SVGEGT. The J segment lost 2 bases and the V segment lost 5 bases, leaving 5 bases of the junction unmatched. This CDR3 spans 14 amino acids. The CDR3 region has the DNA TGTGCCAGCAGTCAGGACAGGGAGGCCTACGAGCAGTACTTC. Amino acid sequence: CASSQDREAYEQYF.

Note on this clonotype: Just one base apart from a much larger clone, this may be a read error. This chain connects TRBV12-3 or TRBV12-4 to TRBJ2-7, with D tentatively TRBD2 (6 bases). The CDR3 is made up of 13 amino acids. V lost 6 bases to trimming and J lost 5 bases, with 14 bases between them. This CDR3 is CASSPPGADEQYF. The CDR3 region has the DNA TGTGCCAGCAGCCCGCCGGGAGCTGACGAGCAGTACTTC.

The V and J genes are TRBV6-1 and TRBJ2-7, with D perhaps matching TRBD1 or TRBD2 (5 bases each). Germline V gene data show CDR1 as MNHNS and CDR2 as SASEGT. The CDR3 consists of 18 residues. With 2 bases removed from V and 0 bases from J, the gap between germline ends came to 20 bases. CDR3: CASSENLVIGTASYEQYF. DNA of the CDR3: TGTGCCAGCAGTGAAAATCTTGTAATCGGGACGGCCTCCTACGAGCAGTACTTC.

This chain connects TRBV5-1 to TRBJ2-1, with 11 bases that match TRBD2. The CDR3 contains 15 residues. Germline V gene lookup returns CDR1 SGHRS and CDR2 YFSETQ. Unmatched junction bases numbered 10, after V lost 7 bases and J lost 7 bases. The CDR3 protein is CASVMISGRGNEQFF. DNA for the CDR3: TGCGCCAGCGTTATGATTAGCGGGAGGGGAAATGAGCAGTTCTTC. The full variable domain, rest sourced from reference TRBV5-1 and TRBJ2-1, is KAGVTQTPRYLIKTRGQQVTLSCSPISGHRSVSWYQQTPGQGLQFLFEYFSETQRNKGNFPGRFSGRQFSNSRSEMNVSTLELGDSALYLCASVMISGRGNEQFFGPGTRLTVL.

Only a few counts were recorded for this clonotype. The CDR3 protein is CASSLATWDEQYF. The DNA for the CDR3 is TGCGCCAGCAGCTTGGCCACCTGGGATGAGCAGTACTTC. This chain uses TRBV5-1 with TRBJ2-5; D is uncertain. The V and J ends lost 0 bases and 11 bases respectively, with 14 bases between them. The germline V gene encodes CDR1 SGHRS and CDR2 YFSETQ. The CDR3 covers 13 residues.

The V gene is TRBV2, the J gene TRBJ2-3; D possibly uses TRBD1 or TRBD2 (5 bases each). The V end lost 3 bases, the J end lost 0 bases, and 10 bases lay between the germline ends. This CDR3 region has 15 residues. The germline V gene encodes CDR1 SNHLY and CDR2 FYNNEI. The CDR3 protein is CASSERGPSTDTQYF. CDR3 DNA sequence: TGTGCCAGCAGTGAGAGGGGTCCCAGCACAGATACGCAGTATTTT.

The J gene is TRBJ2-3, the V gene TRBV5-1; 7 bases line up with TRBD1. This CDR3 region has 15 residues. CDR1 is SGHRS and CDR2 is YFSETQ in the germline V gene. V gave up 3 bases and J gave up 5 bases; unmatched junction bases: 9. CDR3 DNA: TGCGCCAGCAGCTCTTCGGACAGGTCCGGAGATACGCAGTATTTT. Amino acids: CASSSSDRSGDTQYF.

This clonotype has a handful of counts. The rearrangement joins TRBV5-1 to TRBJ2-1; maybe TRBD1 (6 bases). Germline V gene lookup returns CDR1 SGHRS and CDR2 YFSETQ. The CDR3 totals 14 residues. V lost 4 bases and J lost 8, with 16 bases in between. CDR3 protein: CASSAPGVRDEQFF. In nucleotides, the CDR3 is TGCGCCAGCAGCGCGCCAGGGGTCCGGGATGAGCAGTTCTTC. Complete variable domain (other parts from reference TRBV5-1 and TRBJ2-1): KAGVTQTPRYLIKTRGQQVTLSCSPISGHRSVSWYQQTPGQGLQFLFEYFSETQRNKGNFPGRFSGRQFSNSRSEMNVSTLELGDSALYLCASSAPGVRDEQFFGPGTRLTVL.

This chain connects TRBV9 to TRBJ2-5, with D tentatively TRBD1 (6 bases). Trimming took off 7 bases at V and 2 bases at J, with 21 bases between the two ends. CDR1 is SGDLS, CDR2 YYNGEE, per germline. CDR3 length: 16 amino acids. CDR3 sequence: CASGTSPRGVQETQYF. Here the CDR3 DNA reads TGTGCCAGCGGGACAAGCCCAAGAGGAGTTCAAGAGACCCAGTACTTC.

This clonotype was seen only once. The V gene is TRBV12-3 or TRBV12-4, the J gene TRBJ2-6, with 8 bases matching TRBD2. V shed 5 bases and J 7 bases; nucleotides not matched to a gene: 4. This CDR3 contains 14 residues. CDR3: CASSRVAGANVLTF. CDR3 DNA sequence: TGTGCCAGCAGTCGGGTAGCGGGAGCCAACGTCCTGACTTTC.

This clonotype came up a few times. This sequence joins TRBV29-1 and TRBJ2-1; unclear D gene. The CDR3 runs to 12 residues. CDR1 and CDR2 from the germline V gene are SQVTM and ANQGSEA. Trimming removed 7 bases at V and 0 bases at J, with 7 bases between. The CDR3: CSDTRSYNEQFF. CDR3 DNA: TGCAGCGATACGCGCTCCTACAATGAGCAGTTCTTC.

The chain joins TRBV6-2 or TRBV6-3 to TRBJ2-2, with D unresolved. This CDR3 is built from 15 residues. In germline, CDR1 is MNHEY, CDR2 SVGEGT. The V and J ends lost 2 bases and 0 bases respectively, with 7 bases between them. The CDR3 nucleotides read TGTGCCAGCAGTTACGGGCATTCGAACACCGGGGAGCTGTTTTTT. It translates to CASSYGHSNTGELFF.

Only a few counts were recorded for this clonotype. The rearrangement links TRBV10-3 to TRBJ2-7, with D tentatively TRBD1 (6 bases). This CDR3 comprises 13 residues. V shed 10 bases and J shed 1 base, with 14 bases lying between them. Germline loops: CDR1 ENHRY, CDR2 SYGVKD. CDR3 residues: CATAGDRSYEQYF. The CDR3 DNA reads TGTGCCACCGCAGGGGATCGTTCCTACGAGCAGTACTTC.